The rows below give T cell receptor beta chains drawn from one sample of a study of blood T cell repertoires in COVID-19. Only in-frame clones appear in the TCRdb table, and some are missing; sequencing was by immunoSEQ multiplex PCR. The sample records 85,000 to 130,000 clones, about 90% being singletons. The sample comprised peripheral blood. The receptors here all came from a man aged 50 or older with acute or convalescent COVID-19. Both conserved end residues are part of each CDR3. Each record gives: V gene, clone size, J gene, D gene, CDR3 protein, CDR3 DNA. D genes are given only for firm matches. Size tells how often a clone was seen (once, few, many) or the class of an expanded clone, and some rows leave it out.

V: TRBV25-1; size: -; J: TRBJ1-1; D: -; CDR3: CASSVTGPTEAFF; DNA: TGTGCCAGCAGTGTAACAGGGCCCACTGAAGCTTTCTTT
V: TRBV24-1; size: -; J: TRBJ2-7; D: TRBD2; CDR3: CATSDPSGSYEQYF; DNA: TGTGCCACCAGTGACCCGAGCGGGAGCTACGAGCAGTACTTC
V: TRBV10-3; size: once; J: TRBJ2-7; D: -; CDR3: CAISERRSGLTGASYEQYF; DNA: TGTGCCATCAGTGAGAGGAGGTCAGGGCTAACGGGAGCCAGCTACGAGCAGTACTTC
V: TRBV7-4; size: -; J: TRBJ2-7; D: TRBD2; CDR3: CASRLGLAGTYEQYF; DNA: TGTGCCAGCAGACTGGGACTAGCGGGAACCTACGAGCAGTACTTC
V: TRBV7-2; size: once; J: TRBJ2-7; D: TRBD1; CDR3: CASSLGDRVYEQYF; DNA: TGTGCCAGCAGTTTAGGGGACAGGGTCTACGAGCAGTACTTC
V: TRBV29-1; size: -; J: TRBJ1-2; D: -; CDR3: CSAGGGPDGYTF; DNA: TGCAGCGCTGGTGGCGGGCCGGATGGCTACACCTTC
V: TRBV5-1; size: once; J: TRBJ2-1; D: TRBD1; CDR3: CASSLVSTGTNEQFF; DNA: TGCGCCAGCAGCTTGGTCTCGACAGGGACCAATGAGCAGTTCTTC
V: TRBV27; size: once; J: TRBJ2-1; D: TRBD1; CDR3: CASRSGQGGMDEQFF; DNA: TGTGCCAGCCGATCGGGACAGGGGGGTATGGATGAGCAGTTCTTC
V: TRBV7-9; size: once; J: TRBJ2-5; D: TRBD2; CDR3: CSPAGGETQYF; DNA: TGTTCCCCCGCGGGAGGAGAGACCCAGTACTTC
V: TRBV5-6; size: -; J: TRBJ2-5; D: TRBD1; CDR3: CASSLVQGARETQYF; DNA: TGTGCCAGCAGCTTGGTCCAGGGGGCGAGGGAGACCCAGTACTTC
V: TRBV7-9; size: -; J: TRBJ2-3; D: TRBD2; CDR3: CASSLVASGSTDTQYF; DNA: TGTGCCAGCAGCTTAGTAGCTAGCGGGTCCACAGATACGCAGTATTTT
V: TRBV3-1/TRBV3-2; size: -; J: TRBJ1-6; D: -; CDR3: CASSYSSNNSPLHF; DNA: TGTGCCAGCAGCTACAGTTCGAATAATTCACCCCTCCACTTT
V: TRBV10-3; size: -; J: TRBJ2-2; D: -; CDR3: CAISKNTGELFF; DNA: TGTGCCATTTCCAAGAACACCGGGGAGCTGTTTTTT
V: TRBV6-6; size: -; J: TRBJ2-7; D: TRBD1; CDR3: CASSYGQGFIYEQYF; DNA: TGTGCCAGCAGTTACGGACAGGGGTTCATCTACGAGCAGTACTTC
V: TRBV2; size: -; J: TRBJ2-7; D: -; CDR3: CASSPNRGGGEQYF; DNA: TGTGCCAGCAGCCCCAACAGGGGAGGAGGAGAGCAGTACTTC
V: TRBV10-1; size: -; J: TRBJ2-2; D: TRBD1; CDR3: CASRRDRGNTGELFF; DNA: TGCGCCAGCAGGAGGGACAGGGGGAACACCGGGGAGCTGTTTTTT
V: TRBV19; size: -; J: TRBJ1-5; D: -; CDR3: CASSIGWQGKNNQPQHF; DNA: TGTGCCAGTAGTATAGGTTGGCAGGGAAAGAACAATCAGCCCCAGCATTTT
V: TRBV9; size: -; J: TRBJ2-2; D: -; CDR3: CASSSARGELFF; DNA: TGTGCCAGCAGCTCGGCTAGGGGGGAGCTGTTTTTT
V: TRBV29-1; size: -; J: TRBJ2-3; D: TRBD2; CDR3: CSVEPSGNTDTQYF; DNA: TGCAGCGTTGAACCTAGCGGAAACACAGATACGCAGTATTTT
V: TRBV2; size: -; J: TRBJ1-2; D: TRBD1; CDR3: CASSPGTGRYGYTF; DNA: TGTGCCAGCAGCCCTGGGACAGGGAGGTATGGCTACACCTTC
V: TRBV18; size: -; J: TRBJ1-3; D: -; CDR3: CASSPLPPSSGNTIYF; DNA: TGTGCCAGCTCACCATTGCCGCCCAGCTCTGGAAACACCATATATTTT
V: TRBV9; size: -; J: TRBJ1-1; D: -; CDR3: CASSRDRPGTEAFF; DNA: TGTGCCAGCAGCAGAGACAGGCCGGGCACTGAAGCTTTCTTT
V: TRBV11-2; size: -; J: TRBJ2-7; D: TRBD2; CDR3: CASSILAGGVYEQYF; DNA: TGTGCCAGCAGCATCCTAGCGGGAGGAGTCTACGAGCAGTACTTC
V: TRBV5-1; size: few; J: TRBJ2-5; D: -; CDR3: CASSFPRGGQETQYF; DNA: TGCGCCAGCAGCTTTCCTAGGGGGGGGCAAGAGACCCAGTACTTC
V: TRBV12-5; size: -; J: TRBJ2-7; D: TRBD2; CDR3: CASGPPLAGGYEQYF; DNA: TGTGCTAGTGGTCCCCCCCTAGCGGGAGGGTACGAGCAGTACTTC
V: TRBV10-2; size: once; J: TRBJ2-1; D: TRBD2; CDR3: CALGLAGDEQFF; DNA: TGCGCATTGGGCCTAGCGGGAGATGAGCAGTTCTTC
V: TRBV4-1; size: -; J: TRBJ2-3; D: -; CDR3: CASSQRRTDTQYF; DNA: TGCGCCAGCAGCCAGCGGAGAACAGATACGCAGTATTTT
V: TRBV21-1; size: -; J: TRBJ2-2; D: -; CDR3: CASSKDRSVVGELFF; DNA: TGTGCCAGCAGCAAAGACAGGTCTGTGGTTGGGGAGCTGTTTTTT
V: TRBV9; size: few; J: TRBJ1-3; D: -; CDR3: CASSVGVQGRGNTIYF; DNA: TGTGCCAGCAGCGTAGGAGTACAGGGTCGTGGAAACACCATATATTTT
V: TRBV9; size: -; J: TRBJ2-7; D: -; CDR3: CASSVGSSGHYEQYF; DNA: TGTGCCAGCAGCGTAGGCAGCAGCGGCCATTACGAGCAGTACTTC
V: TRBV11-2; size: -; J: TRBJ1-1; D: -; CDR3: CASSVRVTEAFF; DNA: TGTGCCAGCAGCGTCCGGGTCACTGAAGCTTTCTTT
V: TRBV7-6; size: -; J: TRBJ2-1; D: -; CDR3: CASSLVQGSNEQFF; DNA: TGTGCCAGCAGCTTAGTACAGGGCAGCAATGAGCAGTTCTTC